The 18 T cell receptor beta chains given below trace back to one sample, sequenced in a study of T cells in Graves' hyperthyroidism and ophthalmopathy. Amplification of TCR beta CDR3 regions was performed using RNA transcripts as template. Carried out on the TCR CDR3, a first-round RT-PCR used the HTBI primer set. TCRdb re-called the multiplex PCR reads through MiXCR, storing one row per CDR3 protein. This table has about 740,000 distinct CDR3 sequences, 13% to 15% appearing once. The sequenced sample consisted of blood. Receptor source: a woman under 30 with Graves' hyperthyroidism.

The sample holds many counts of this clonotype. CDR3 coding DNA: TGTGCCAGCAGCCAATCCGATTTTCCCTACGAGCAGTACTTC. It codes for CASSQSDFPYEQYF. The rearrangement links TRBV16 to TRBJ2-7, with D unclear. V dropped 0 bases and J dropped 2 bases, with 8 bases sitting between them. Germline CDR1 is KGHSY and CDR2 is FQNENV. This CDR3 has 14 amino acids. Drawing the rest from reference TRBV16 and TRBJ2-7, the complete variable domain is GEEVAQTPKHLVRGEGQKAKLYCAPIKGHSYVFWYQQVLKNEFKFLISFQNENVFDETGMPKERFSAKCLPNSPCSLEIQATKLEDSAVYFCASSQSDFPYEQYFGPGTRLTVT.

This clonotype was counted a few times. The chain couples TRBV5-1 to TRBJ1-3; D is perhaps TRBD1 (5 bases). CDR3 length equals 16 residues. V was clipped by 0 bases and J by 0 bases, with 10 bases between them. Per the germline V gene, CDR1 is SGHRS and CDR2 is YFSETQ. CDR3 DNA sequence: TGCGCCAGCAGCTTGGGGGACGCTTACTCTGGAAACACCATATATTTT. Amino acids: CASSLGDAYSGNTIYF.

This clonotype was counted a few times. The chain is built from TRBV12-3 or TRBV12-4 and TRBJ2-6, with TRBD1 matching over 7 bases. The trim removed 5 bases at V and 6 bases at J, leaving 13 bases unmatched. The CDR3 sequence is 17 residues long. The CDR3 loop is CASSHPGQSSEANVLTF. The CDR3 nucleotides read TGTGCCAGCAGTCACCCGGGACAGAGTAGCGAGGCCAACGTCCTGACTTTC.

The sample holds many counts of this clonotype. This chain joins TRBV4-3 and TRBJ1-2; D is unresolved. The CDR3 length is 15 residues. Trimming pared 4 bases from V and 2 bases from J, leaving 14 bases between. CDR1 is LGHNA and CDR2 is YSLEER in the germline V gene. In DNA, the CDR3 is TGCGCCAGCAGCCTCCTCGAACAAGGAAACTATGGCTACACCTTC. Its protein product is CASSLLEQGNYGYTF.

This clonotype was seen more than once but under ten times. The genes are TRBV28 and TRBJ2-1; possible D gene TRBD1, 5 bases. The CDR3 is 18 residues long. Germline lookup yields CDR1 MDHEN and CDR2 SYDVKM. The V gene lost 7 bases and the J gene lost 6 bases, with 28 bases spanning the gap. The CDR3 loop reads CASTDFSMTVKGRNEQFF. In DNA form, the CDR3 reads TGTGCCAGCACCGACTTTTCCATGACAGTTAAGGGCCGCAATGAGCAGTTCTTC.

This clonotype occurred a few times. The J gene is TRBJ2-5, the V gene TRBV20-1; TRBD2 aligns across 11 bases. Per the germline V gene, CDR1 is DFQATT and CDR2 is SNEGSKA (reference sequence). V lost 5 bases, J lost 2 bases, and 10 bases stayed unmatched. The CDR3 runs to 16 residues. The CDR3 DNA follows: TGCAGTGCTGCCGGGACTAGCGGCCAACTACAAGAGACCCAGTACTTC. Amino acids: CSAAGTSGQLQETQYF.

This clonotype showed up many times. This sequence joins TRBV28 and TRBJ1-1; 7 positions match TRBD1. This CDR3 has 14 residues. V gave up 4 bases and J gave up 1 base; unmatched junction bases: 3. The germline V gene encodes CDR1 MDHEN and CDR2 SYDVKM. CDR3 protein: CASSSDRANTEAFF. The DNA of the CDR3 is TGTGCCAGCAGTTCTGACAGGGCGAACACTGAAGCTTTCTTT.

The sample holds many counts of this clonotype. The rearrangement links TRBV10-3 to TRBJ2-1; 9 bases line up with TRBD1. The ends lost 7 bases at V and 5 bases at J; junction bases unmatched: 6. There are 14 residues in the CDR3. Germline assignment: CDR1 ENHRY and CDR2 SYGVKD. The CDR3 spells CAIKPQGADNEQFF. The CDR3 coding sequence is TGTGCCATCAAGCCACAGGGGGCTGACAATGAGCAGTTCTTC.

In its sample, this clonotype was seen a few times. CDR3 nucleotide sequence: TGTGCCAGCAGCGTGATGGGGAGCTCCTACAATGAGCAGTTCTTC. Protein product: CASSVMGSSYNEQFF. The chain uses TRBV9 and TRBJ2-1, with a weak D call TRBD2 (5 bases). The germline gives CDR1 SGDLS, CDR2 YYNGEE. V was cut by 2 bases and J by 0 bases, with 9 bases left in between. CDR3 length: 15 residues. Based on the CDR3 plus reference TRBV9 and TRBJ2-1, the full variable domain is DSGVTQTPKHLITATGQRVTLRCSPRSGDLSVYWYQQSLDQGLQFLIQYYNGEERAKGNILERFSAQQFPDLHSELNLSSLELGDSALYFCASSVMGSSYNEQFFGPGTRLTVL.

This clonotype was counted many times. J is TRBJ1-6 and V is TRBV3-1; no clear D. The CDR3 consists of 12 residues. Trimming cost V 1 base and J 10 bases, with 5 bases left between them. Germline V lookup: CDR1 LGHDT, CDR2 YNNKEL (reference sequence). CDR3 in amino acids: CASSQVESPLHF. The CDR3 coding sequence is TGTGCCAGCAGCCAAGTTGAATCACCCCTCCACTTT.

This clonotype was observed at least ten times. J is TRBJ2-2 and V is TRBV27; D gene uncertain. The CDR3 totals 13 residues. Germline CDR1 reads MNHEY; CDR2 reads SMNVEV (reference sequence). The V and J ends lost 3 bases and 5 bases respectively, with 7 bases between them. The chain's CDR3 is CASSFSWTGELFF. The CDR3 coding sequence is TGTGCCAGCAGTTTTTCGTGGACCGGGGAGCTGTTTTTT.

The gene calls are TRBV28 and TRBJ2-7, with D perhaps TRBD2 (6 bases). Trimming left V 5 bases short and J 3 bases short, with 11 bases between. The germline gives CDR1 MDHEN, CDR2 SYDVKM. There are 13 residues in the CDR3. The CDR3 DNA reads TGTGCCAGCAGTAAGGGACTGATCTACGAGCAGTACTTC. It yields the protein CASSKGLIYEQYF.

The sample holds one count of this clonotype. This chain links TRBV19 with TRBJ1-4; D is ambiguous. Germline CDR1 and CDR2: LNHDA and SQIVND (reference sequence). V shed 7 bases and J shed 5 bases, with 14 bases lying between them. The CDR3 is 14 residues long. The CDR3 DNA follows: TGTGCCAGTAACACTCCGGAGGTCAATGAAAAACTGTTTTTT. This translates into CASNTPEVNEKLFF.

About this clonotype itself: A much larger clone lies one base from this, so it may be a read error. This rearrangement joins TRBV20-1 to TRBJ2-1, with D perhaps matching TRBD2 (5 bases). The J call is uncertain, as TRBJ2-7 better fits the DNA end. The CDR3 is 17 residues long. Per germline, CDR1 DFQATT and CDR2 SNEGSKA (reference sequence). The CDR3 is CSARPLVPGIAYNEQYF. The CDR3 nucleotides read TGCAGTGCTAGGCCCCTAGTCCCGGGGATTGCATACAATGAGCAGTACTTC.

This clonotype was counted only a few times. V and J are TRBV19 and TRBJ2-1, with TRBD2 identical over 9 bases. Germline CDR1 and CDR2: LNHDA and SQIVND (reference sequence). After removal of 1 base from V and 4 bases from J, the junction contained 5 bases not matched to a gene. This CDR3 contains 16 residues. The chain's CDR3 is CASSIGAGGEYNEQFF. CDR3 DNA: TGTGCCAGTAGTATAGGAGCGGGAGGCGAATACAATGAGCAGTTCTTC. The full variable domain, completed using reference TRBV19 and TRBJ2-1, is DGGITQSPKYLFRKEGQNVTLSCEQNLNHDAMYWYRQDPGQGLRLIYYSQIVNDFQKGDIAEGYSVSREKKESFPLTVTSAQKNPTAFYLCASSIGAGGEYNEQFFGPGTRLTVL.

As for this clonotype: Just one base apart from a much larger clone, this may be a read error. The rearrangement links TRBV3-1 to TRBJ2-1, with D uncertain. Germline CDR1 reads LGHDT; CDR2 reads YNNKEL (reference sequence). Trimming took off 4 bases at V and 1 base at J, with 11 bases between the two ends. There are 15 residues in the CDR3. The CDR3 protein is CASSLTGRSYNEQFF. The CDR3 DNA follows: TGTGCCAGCAGCCTAACGGGCCGATCCTACAATGAGCAGTTCTTC.

This clonotype was seen a single time. The gene calls are TRBV6-1 and TRBJ1-5, with 8 bases lining up with TRBD1. From germline, CDR1 is MNHNS and CDR2 SASEGT. Trimming took 9 bases from V and 2 from J; bases not matched to a gene: 6. The CDR3 length is 14 residues. The CDR3 nucleotides are TGTGCCAGAAAGGGGGACAGGTGCAATCAGCCCCAGCATTTT. This gives the protein CARKGDRCNQPQHF.

This clonotype was observed a handful of times. The CDR3 protein is CASSHPDRGEFSGANVLTF. Written as DNA, the CDR3 is TGCGCCAGCAGCCATCCGGACAGGGGGGAGTTCTCTGGGGCCAACGTCCTGACTTTC. This sequence joins TRBV4-3 and TRBJ2-6; 10 nucleotides match TRBD1. The V gene's germline CDR1 is LGHNA and CDR2 YSLEER. The CDR3 totals 19 residues. V gave up 3 bases and J gave up 0 bases; unmatched junction bases: 8.